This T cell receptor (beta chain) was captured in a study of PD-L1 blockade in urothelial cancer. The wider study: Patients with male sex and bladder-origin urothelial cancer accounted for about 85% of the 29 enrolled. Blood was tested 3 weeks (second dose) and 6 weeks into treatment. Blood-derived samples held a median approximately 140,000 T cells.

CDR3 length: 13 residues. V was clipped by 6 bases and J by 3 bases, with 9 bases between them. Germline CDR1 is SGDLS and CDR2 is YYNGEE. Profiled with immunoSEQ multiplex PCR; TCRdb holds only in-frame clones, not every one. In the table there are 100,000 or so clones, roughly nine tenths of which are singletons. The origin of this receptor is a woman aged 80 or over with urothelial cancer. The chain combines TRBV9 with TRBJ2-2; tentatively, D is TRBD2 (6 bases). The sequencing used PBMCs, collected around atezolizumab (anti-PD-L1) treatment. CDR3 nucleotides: TGTGCCAGCACCGAGCGGGACACCGGGGAGCTGTTTTTT. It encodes CASTERDTGELFF.